Shown below are 17 T cell receptor beta chains from a single sample sequenced in a study of T cell responses to AZD1222 COVID-19 vaccine. Only in-frame clones appear in the TCRdb table, and some are missing; sequencing was by immunoSEQ multiplex PCR. The profile shows 95,000 to 100,000 clones, 86% of them singletons. The sample in question was peripheral blood, obtained on day 0 of AZD1222 vaccination. The receptors come from an adult in good health.

The chain employs TRBV6-1 and TRBJ2-7, with 7 bases identical to TRBD2. This CDR3 has 16 residues. Germline lookup yields CDR1 MNHNS and CDR2 SASEGT. Trimming cost V 1 base and J 3 bases; bases outside gene matches: 9. The CDR3 coding sequence is TGTGCCAGCAGTGAAGTTCGGGAGGTTCCGGGCTACGAGCAGTACTTC. Translation: CASSEVREVPGYEQYF.

V and J are TRBV7-9 and TRBJ2-1, with D possibly TRBD2 on 6 matching bases. CDR1 is SEHNR, CDR2 FQNEAQ, per germline (reference sequence). V was pared by 1 base and J by 8 bases, with 6 bases between. The CDR3 has 12 residues. The CDR3: CASSLGGDEQFF. The CDR3 DNA reads as TGTGCCAGCAGCTTAGGGGGGGATGAGCAGTTCTTC.

This clone has just a few counts. The CDR3 sequence: CASSYVGQTGNPNQPQHF. The CDR3 region has the DNA TGTGCCAGCAGTTACGTGGGGCAAACAGGCAATCCCAATCAGCCCCAGCATTTT. The V call is TRBV6-2 or TRBV6-3, the J call TRBJ1-5; D is possibly TRBD1 (5 bases). There are 18 residues in the CDR3. The V gene lost 2 bases and the J gene lost 3 bases, with 20 bases spanning the gap. From germline, CDR1 is MNHEY and CDR2 SVGEGT.

This clone was found once. The chain links TRBV28 to TRBJ1-1; unclear D gene. The V gene lost 7 bases and the J gene lost 4 bases, with 16 bases spanning the gap. Germline V gene sequence: CDR1 MDHEN, CDR2 SYDVKM. The CDR3 consists of 14 residues. CDR3 in amino acids: CASTIGPTGTEAFF. CDR3 sequence (DNA): TGTGCCAGCACCATAGGGCCTACGGGCACTGAAGCTTTCTTT.

The J gene is TRBJ2-3, the V gene TRBV11-2; 8 positions agree with TRBD2. Germline CDR1 is SGHAT and CDR2 is FQNNGV. The CDR3 is made up of 14 amino acids. With 8 bases clipped from V and 6 bases from J, the junction kept 10 bases outside the gene matches. Here the CDR3 reads CASGGSGRGDTQYF. The CDR3 nucleotides read TGTGCCAGCGGGGGGAGCGGGAGAGGCGATACGCAGTATTTT.

V gene TRBV27 combines with J gene TRBJ1-2; TRBD1 agrees at 7 bases. Germline V gene lookup returns CDR1 MNHEY and CDR2 SMNVEV (reference sequence). V shed 5 bases, J shed 7 bases, and the junction held 10 bases outside the gene matches. This CDR3 has 14 amino acids. The CDR3 is CASSPTHRGGGYTF. CDR3 DNA: TGTGCCAGCAGTCCCACCCACAGGGGAGGTGGCTACACCTTC.

This chain joins TRBV19 and TRBJ1-3; D ambiguous. This CDR3 is built from 14 residues. Trimming shortened V by 1 base and J by 2 bases, and 6 bases separated the two germline ends. In germline, CDR1 is LNHDA, CDR2 SQIVND (reference sequence). The CDR3 DNA sequence: TGTGCCAGTAGTATAGTGGGAGCTGGAAACACCATATATTTT. Its protein product is CASSIVGAGNTIYF.

The chain recombines TRBV6-5 with TRBJ1-1; D uncertain. The CDR3 has 13 amino acids. V was trimmed by 3 bases and J by 1 base, leaving 6 bases between them. The V gene's germline CDR1 is MNHEY and CDR2 SVGAGI. The CDR3 nucleotides are TGTGCCAGCAGTTATGAATCGAACACTGAAGCTTTCTTT. Residues: CASSYESNTEAFF.

The sample holds one count of this clone. The V and J genes are TRBV7-9 and TRBJ1-1; D gene ambiguous. Germline V gene lookup returns CDR1 SEHNR and CDR2 FQNEAQ (reference sequence). This CDR3 contains 14 residues. V was pared by 5 bases and J by 3 bases, with 13 bases between. The CDR3: CASSKTGEDTEAFF. CDR3 nucleotide sequence: TGTGCCAGCAGCAAAACCGGGGAGGACACTGAAGCTTTCTTT.

V and J are TRBV6-2 or TRBV6-3 and TRBJ2-2, with D maybe TRBD1 (6 bases). V was cut by 2 bases and J by 2 bases, with 15 bases left in between. The CDR3 loop spans 17 amino acids. Looked up from germline, CDR1 is MNHEY and CDR2 is SVGEGT. CDR3 DNA: TGTGCCAGCAGTTACCCCTCGTGGGGGACAAACACCGGGGAGCTGTTTTTT. As protein: CASSYPSWGTNTGELFF.

J is TRBJ2-1 and V is TRBV7-8; TRBD1 is a possible D gene (7 bases). Per germline, CDR1 SGHVS and CDR2 FQNEAQ. This CDR3 is built from 13 residues. V was trimmed by 5 bases and J by 9 bases, leaving 14 bases between them. The CDR3 nucleotides are TGTGCCAGCAGCACTCAGGGGGGTGGTGAGCAGTTCTTC. Its protein product is CASSTQGGGEQFF.

The J gene is TRBJ2-2, the V gene TRBV19, with TRBD2 matching 15 bases. CDR3 length: 19 residues. Germline V gene sequence: CDR1 LNHDA, CDR2 SQIVND (reference sequence). The junction had 11 bases not matched to a gene; V was cut back by 7 bases and J by 2 bases. CDR3 sequence reads: CASNSRTSGRGYNTGELFF. CDR3 bases: TGTGCCAGTAACTCTCGGACTAGCGGGAGGGGATATAACACCGGGGAGCTGTTTTTT. The complete variable domain, with remaining parts taken from reference TRBV19 and TRBJ2-2, reads DGGITQSPKYLFRKEGQNVTLSCEQNLNHDAMYWYRQDPGQGLRLIYYSQIVNDFQKGDIAEGYSVSREKKESFPLTVTSAQKNPTAFYLCASNSRTSGRGYNTGELFFGEGSRLTVL.

V gene TRBV5-1 combines with J gene TRBJ2-2, with 8 bases fitting TRBD2. The CDR3 has 17 residues. The ends lost 4 bases at V and 5 bases at J; junction bases unmatched: 13. Germline values: CDR1 SGHRS, CDR2 YFSETQ. The CDR3 loop is CASSRSGSGRSTGELFF. CDR3 nucleotide sequence: TGCGCCAGCAGCCGCTCGGGGAGCGGGAGATCTACCGGGGAGCTGTTTTTT. The variable domain in full, completed from reference TRBV5-1 and TRBJ2-2, reads KAGVTQTPRYLIKTRGQQVTLSCSPISGHRSVSWYQQTPGQGLQFLFEYFSETQRNKGNFPGRFSGRQFSNSRSEMNVSTLELGDSALYLCASSRSGSGRSTGELFFGEGSRLTVL.

The chain employs TRBV7-2 and TRBJ2-7; 7 bases are a match to TRBD2. CDR1 is SGHTA, CDR2 FQGNSA, per germline. The CDR3 runs 15 residues. J was trimmed by 4 bases and V by 5 bases; bases with no gene match: 11. The CDR3 protein is CASSRTSELVYEQYF. In DNA, the CDR3 is TGTGCCAGCAGCCGCACTAGCGAATTAGTTTACGAGCAGTACTTC.

J is TRBJ1-2 and V is TRBV5-1, with 10 nucleotides matching TRBD1. V lost 2 bases, J lost 8 bases, and 9 bases stayed unmatched. This CDR3 is 15 amino acids long. Germline V gives CDR1 SGHRS, CDR2 YFSETQ. CDR3 in DNA: TGCGCCAGCAGCTTAGGGACAGGGGTCGTAGGGGGCTACACCTTC. Translating it yields CASSLGTGVVGGYTF.

This chain joins TRBV30 and TRBJ1-1; the D is unclear. The V gene's germline CDR1 is GTSNPN and CDR2 SVGIG (reference sequence). V was trimmed by 5 bases and J by 1 base, leaving 8 bases between them. The CDR3 has 12 residues. The CDR3 here is CAWGNRNTEAFF. The DNA of the CDR3 is TGTGCCTGGGGGAACAGGAACACTGAAGCTTTCTTT. Using reference TRBV30 and TRBJ1-1 for the parts outside the CDR3, the full variable domain is SQTIHQWPATLVQPVGSPLSLECTVEGTSNPNLYWYRQAAGRGLQLLFYSVGIGQISSEVPQNLSASRPQDRQFILSSKKLLLSDSGFYLCAWGNRNTEAFFGQGTRLTVV.

The rearrangement joins TRBV11-3 to TRBJ2-3; D is possibly TRBD1 (5 bases). The germline gives CDR1 SGHNT, CDR2 YENEEA. The CDR3 loop spans 14 amino acids. Between the trimmed V and J ends, which lost 5 bases and 2 bases, there was a span of 11 bases. DNA for the CDR3: TGTGCCAGCAGCCAGGGCGGTGTCACAGATACGCAGTATTTT. It is translated as CASSQGGVTDTQYF.